The 20 T cell receptor beta chains below were found in one sample sequenced in a study of CD8+ T cells in alopecia areata. Reverse transcription of extracted RNA yielded cDNA, which provided the sequencing template. The table came from immunoSEQ multiplex PCR; TCRdb's copy has only in-frame clones and leaves some out. The sample has a few hundred thousand clones, around two thirds seen once. Sequenced here: CD4+ T cells sorted from blood, sampled at week 0. Every receptor here comes from a human donor with alopecia areata.

This clone showed up just once. This sequence joins TRBV29-1 and TRBJ1-1; 12 positions match TRBD1. V lost 3 bases, J lost 6 bases, and 8 bases stayed unmatched. Germline-derived CDR1 and CDR2 are SQVTM and ANQGSEA. The CDR3 covers 15 residues. CDR3 loop: CSVDRDRGLPAEAFF. The CDR3 DNA sequence: TGCAGCGTTGACCGGGACAGGGGGCTCCCCGCTGAAGCTTTCTTT.

Of note for this clone: Other nucleotide sequences in the sample specify the same CDR3. The chain has TRBV27 and TRBJ1-2; TRBD1 is a possible D gene (5 bases). Germline assignment: CDR1 MNHEY and CDR2 SMNVEV (reference sequence). The CDR3 covers 13 residues. Trimming removed 3 bases from V and 4 bases from J, with 9 bases in between. CDR3 coding DNA: TGTGCCAGCAGTTTGGTTGGGGGCTATGGCTACACCTTC. As protein: CASSLVGGYGYTF.

This clone came up a few times. The same CDR3 can be traced to other DNA sequences in this sample. The chain has TRBV29-1 and TRBJ1-5; D is possibly TRBD1 (6 bases). V lost 4 bases to trimming and J lost 6 bases, with 13 bases between them. Germline V gene lookup returns CDR1 SQVTM and CDR2 ANQGSEA. This CDR3 region has 13 residues. The CDR3 nucleotides are TGCAGCGTTGTATGGGGGCTTGGTCAGCCCCAGCATTTT. The encoded protein is CSVVWGLGQPQHF. The full variable domain, rest sourced from reference TRBV29-1 and TRBJ1-5, is SAVISQKPSRDICQRGTSLTIQCQVDSQVTMMFWYRQQPGQSLTLIATANQGSEATYESGFVIDKFPISRPNLTFSTLTVSNMSPEDSSIYLCSVVWGLGQPQHFGDGTRLSIL.

The chain links TRBV29-1 to TRBJ1-1; D not resolved. This CDR3 contains 11 residues. Germline V gene data show CDR1 as SQVTM and CDR2 as ANQGSEA. Trimming removed 7 bases from V and 1 base from J, with 7 bases in between. The DNA for the CDR3 is TGCAGCGCTGTACAGAACACTGAAGCTTTCTTT. Protein sequence: CSAVQNTEAFF. Full variable domain (remainder filled in from reference TRBV29-1 and TRBJ1-1): SAVISQKPSRDICQRGTSLTIQCQVDSQVTMMFWYRQQPGQSLTLIATANQGSEATYESGFVIDKFPISRPNLTFSTLTVSNMSPEDSSIYLCSAVQNTEAFFGQGTRLTVV.

The chain employs TRBV29-1 and TRBJ1-5; 10 positions agree with TRBD1. The CDR3 is made up of 14 amino acids. The trim removed 4 bases at V and 3 bases at J, leaving 3 bases unmatched. The V gene's germline CDR1 is SQVTM and CDR2 ANQGSEA. As DNA, the CDR3 is TGCAGCGTTGGGGGACAGGGGTACAATCAGCCCCAGCATTTT. This codes for CSVGGQGYNQPQHF.

The V call is TRBV6-5, the J call TRBJ1-2, with 12 bases fitting TRBD1. CDR1 and CDR2 (germline): MNHEY, SVGAGI. After removal of 0 bases from V and 8 bases from J, the junction contained 1 base not matched to a gene. This CDR3 has 14 amino acids. The CDR3 nucleotides are TGTGCCAGCAGTTACTCGGGGACAGGGGGCGGCTACACCTTC. It is translated as CASSYSGTGGGYTF.

The CDR3 is CVPPGRANYGYTF. CDR3 bases: TGTGTTCCCCCCGGCAGAGCGAACTATGGCTACACCTTC. The chain joins TRBV30 to TRBJ1-2; D gene uncertain. The CDR3 sequence is 13 residues long. Germline loops: CDR1 GTSNPN, CDR2 SVGIG (reference sequence).

V is TRBV2 and J is TRBJ2-7; D possibly corresponds to TRBD1 (5 bases). The CDR3 runs to 11 residues. Germline CDR1 SNHLY, CDR2 FYNNEI. Trimming shortened V by 3 bases and J by 5 bases, and 5 bases separated the two germline ends. In DNA form, the CDR3 reads TGTGCCAGCAGTGACAGGGACGAGCAGTACTTC. Its translation: CASSDRDEQYF. The full variable domain, in which reference TRBV2 and TRBJ2-7 provide the parts outside the CDR3, is EPEVTQTPSHQVTQMGQEVILRCVPISNHLYFYWYRQILGQKVEFLVSFYNNEISEKSEIFDDQFSVERPDGSNFTLKIRSTKLEDSAMYFCASSDRDEQYFGPGTRLTVT.

The V gene is TRBV29-1, the J gene TRBJ2-7, with 10 bases fitting TRBD1. The CDR3 is made up of 14 amino acids. Unmatched junction bases numbered 7, after V lost 6 bases and J lost 2 bases. From germline, CDR1 is SQVTM and CDR2 ANQGSEA. Here the CDR3 reads CSVGGQGGTYEQYF. In nucleotides, the CDR3 is TGCAGCGTCGGAGGACAGGGGGGAACCTACGAGCAGTACTTC.

This sequence joins TRBV11-2 and TRBJ2-5; 8 bases line up with TRBD2. Germline V gene sequence: CDR1 SGHAT, CDR2 FQNNGV. V was clipped by 5 bases and J by 1 base; unmatched bases: 6. CDR3 size: 15 residues. The CDR3 here is CASSQKLAGQETQYF. In DNA form, the CDR3 reads TGTGCCAGCAGCCAGAAGCTAGCGGGCCAAGAGACCCAGTACTTC.

As regards this clone: This same CDR3 is encoded by further DNA sequences in the sample. This chain joins TRBV9 and TRBJ2-5; 7 bases map to TRBD2. Germline assignment: CDR1 SGDLS and CDR2 YYNGEE. This CDR3 region has 14 residues. After removal of 1 base from V and 2 bases from J, the junction contained 2 bases not matched to a gene. The CDR3 region is CASSVTGGQETQYF. CDR3 nucleotides: TGTGCCAGCAGCGTAACGGGGGGACAAGAGACCCAGTACTTC.

Only a few counts were recorded for this clone. The chain joins TRBV27 to TRBJ2-3; 9 positions agree with TRBD1. The CDR3 runs to 14 residues. The trim removed 8 bases at V and 4 bases at J, leaving 7 bases unmatched. CDR1 and CDR2 (germline): MNHEY, SMNVEV (reference sequence). The CDR3: CASGRDRVSDTQYF. Written as DNA, the CDR3 is TGTGCCAGCGGAAGGGACAGGGTGTCAGATACGCAGTATTTT.

V usage is TRBV16 and J usage is TRBJ1-5, with TRBD1 as a possible D gene (6 bases). Germline loops: CDR1 KGHSY, CDR2 FQNENV. Trimming left V 4 bases short and J 2 bases short, with 15 bases between. The CDR3 totals 16 residues. The CDR3 DNA follows: TGTGCCAGCAGCCCCGACGCGGGGGGCGGCAATCAGCCCCAGCATTTT. Protein: CASSPDAGGGNQPQHF.

The rearrangement joins TRBV4-3 to TRBJ1-5; D not certain. This CDR3 has 15 residues. Looked up from germline, CDR1 is LGHNA and CDR2 is YSLEER. V was clipped by 0 bases and J by 8 bases, with 14 bases between them. The CDR3 here is CASSQDRQVGEPQHF. As DNA, the CDR3 is TGCGCCAGCAGCCAAGATCGTCAGGTTGGCGAGCCCCAGCATTTT.

The chain recombines TRBV2 with TRBJ2-1, with 7 positions matching TRBD2. The trim removed 0 bases at V and 4 bases at J, leaving 18 bases unmatched. Germline V gene lookup returns CDR1 SNHLY and CDR2 FYNNEI. The CDR3 extends over 20 amino acids. The CDR3 protein is CASSEALLRMGGGQYNEQFF. DNA for the CDR3: TGTGCCAGCAGTGAAGCGCTCCTTCGGATGGGGGGAGGGCAATACAATGAGCAGTTCTTC.

The V and J genes are TRBV5-6 and TRBJ2-6, with no clear D. Trimming stripped 0 bases from V and 0 bases from J, with 7 bases between. Germline CDR1 SGHDT, CDR2 YYEEEE. The CDR3 contains 16 residues. DNA for the CDR3: TGTGCCAGCAGCTTGGGCCAGTTCTCTGGGGCCAACGTCCTGACTTTC. As protein: CASSLGQFSGANVLTF.

This clone was counted a single time. The chain uses TRBV18 and TRBJ1-5; D might be TRBD1 (6 bases). Trimming removed 2 bases from V and 11 bases from J, with 13 bases in between. Per the germline V gene, CDR1 is KGHSH and CDR2 is LQKENI. The CDR3 runs 13 residues. The DNA for the CDR3 is TGTGCCAGCTCACCAGACGGGGGCCGAGCCCAGCATTTT. It specifies CASSPDGGRAQHF.

This clone was counted only a few times. Compared with germline, one end of the junction differs, possibly owing to a read error. The rearrangement links TRBV29-1 to TRBJ2-7; no clear D. Germline V CDR1 and CDR2: SQVTM, ANQGSEA. This CDR3 is built from 10 residues. The CDR3 reads CSVEYRSSNF. Here the CDR3 DNA reads TGCAGCGTTGAGTACCGCTCATCAAACTTC.

This clone was counted a few times. V usage is TRBV6-4 and J usage is TRBJ2-1, with TRBD1 matching 8 bases. Unmatched junction bases numbered 4, after V lost 4 bases and J lost 8 bases. The CDR3 totals 13 residues. Per germline, CDR1 MRHNA and CDR2 SNTAGT. The CDR3: CASSALQGDEQFF. The CDR3 region has the DNA TGTGCCAGCAGTGCCCTACAGGGGGATGAGCAGTTCTTC.

As to this clone: This CDR3 is also generated by other DNA sequences in the sample. The V gene is TRBV10-2, the J gene TRBJ1-2; D remains ambiguous. The germline gives CDR1 WSHSY, CDR2 SAAADI. V lost 0 bases and J 2 bases, leaving 4 bases between the germline ends. The CDR3 contains 13 residues. CDR3 amino acids: CASSESGNYGYTF. The CDR3 DNA is TGCGCCAGCAGTGAGTCGGGGAACTATGGCTACACCTTC.